Below are 14 T cell receptor beta chains sequenced from a single sample in a study of radiation and T cells in renal cell carcinoma. Time point denoted: blood 4 weeks post-SBRT, at nephrectomy. Treatment defined: 15 Gy SBRT to primary tumor, nephrectomy 4 weeks later. Assay used: immunoSEQ multiplex PCR; TCRdb lists only in-frame clones, some missing. The data show fewer than 85,000 clones, with roughly 87% seen just once and roughly 5.4% held by the top ten. The source material was blood, sampled from a patient whose treatment included radiotherapy and nephrectomy. Receptor source: a woman in her seventies with renal cell carcinoma.

The chain is built from TRBV6-4 and TRBJ2-7; TRBD2 might be the D (6 bases). Trimming shortened V by 6 bases and J by 3 bases, and 21 bases separated the two germline ends. Germline CDR1 and CDR2: MRHNA and SNTAGT. This CDR3 spans 16 amino acids. CDR3 protein: CASSGRCGGKVYEQYF. The DNA for the CDR3 is TGTGCCAGCAGCGGGCGGTGTGGGGGGAAGGTCTACGAGCAGTACTTC.

The chain carries TRBV20-1 and TRBJ1-5; D unclear. Germline V gives CDR1 DFQATT, CDR2 SNEGSKA (reference sequence). This CDR3 region has 11 residues. The V end was cut by 1 base, the J end by 5 bases, with 3 bases between. The CDR3 is CSARAHQPQHF. DNA for the CDR3: TGCAGTGCTAGAGCTCATCAGCCCCAGCATTTT.

This rearrangement joins TRBV28 to TRBJ2-4; weak D call: TRBD2 (5 bases). The CDR3 loop spans 13 amino acids. From germline, CDR1 is MDHEN and CDR2 SYDVKM. The V end was cut by 6 bases, the J end by 0 bases, with 6 bases between. CDR3 region: CASRGGAKNIQYF. CDR3 DNA sequence: TGTGCCAGCAGAGGAGGAGCCAAAAACATTCAGTACTTC.

The chain's CDR3 is CAWSLTSGVYNEQFF. The CDR3 bases are TGTGCCTGGAGTCTGACTAGCGGGGTGTACAATGAGCAGTTCTTC. This chain links TRBV30 with TRBJ2-1; TRBD2 matches 11 bases. J gave up 4 bases and V 2 bases, and 4 bases lay outside the gene matches. Germline V CDR1 and CDR2: GTSNPN, SVGIG (reference sequence). This CDR3 is built from 15 residues.

J is TRBJ2-5 and V is TRBV7-2, with no clear D. V shed 5 bases and J shed 2 bases, with 9 bases lying between them. From germline, CDR1 is SGHTA and CDR2 FQGNSA. CDR3 size: 13 residues. CDR3 region: CASSEVLQETQYF. In nucleotides, the CDR3 is TGTGCCAGCAGCGAAGTCCTTCAAGAGACCCAGTACTTC.

The chain links TRBV27 to TRBJ2-7; TRBD2 matches at 10 bases. This CDR3 spans 14 amino acids. Germline V gene lookup returns CDR1 MNHEY and CDR2 SMNVEV (reference sequence). V was clipped by 4 bases and J by 4 bases; unmatched bases: 4. The CDR3 DNA reads as TGTGCCAGCAGTTATCTAGCGGGAGATTACGAGCAGTACTTC. It encodes CASSYLAGDYEQYF.

The chain is built from TRBV19 and TRBJ1-1, with D uncertain. CDR1 LNHDA and CDR2 SQIVND come from the germline V gene (reference sequence). The CDR3 is made up of 11 amino acids. V was shortened by 4 bases and J by 5 bases, with 5 bases between the two germline ends. In DNA form, the CDR3 reads TGTGCCAGTAGTACTTATACTGAAGCTTTCTTT. Translating gives CASSTYTEAFF.

This clone was counted a few times. The chain links TRBV7-9 to TRBJ2-7; 11 positions agree with TRBD2. Germline CDR1 SEHNR, CDR2 FQNEAQ (reference sequence). V was clipped by 4 bases and J by 3 bases; unmatched bases: 2. The length of the CDR3 is 14 residues. The CDR3 DNA follows: TGTGCCAGCAGCTCGGGGACTAGCGGCTACGAGCAGTACTTC. This gives the protein CASSSGTSGYEQYF. Full variable domain (outside the CDR3, taken from reference TRBV7-9 and TRBJ2-7): DTGVSQNPRHKITKRGQNVTFRCDPISEHNRLYWYRQTLGQGPEFLTYFQNEAQLEKSRLLSDRFSAERPKGSFSTLEIQRTEQGDSAMYLCASSSGTSGYEQYFGPGTRLTVT.

The CDR3 here is CASRLIGDGPWGYTF. The CDR3 nucleotides are TGTGCCAGCAGGCTCATAGGGGACGGTCCCTGGGGCTACACCTTC. The chain has TRBV5-4 and TRBJ1-2, with TRBD1 as a possible D gene (5 bases). The germline V gene has CDR1 SGHNT and CDR2 YYREEE (reference sequence). The V gene lost 5 bases and the J gene lost 8 bases, with 22 bases spanning the gap. CDR3 length equals 15 residues.

The chain recombines TRBV30 with TRBJ2-1; D remains ambiguous. The V end was cut by 7 bases, the J end by 2 bases, with 9 bases between. This CDR3 has 12 residues. Germline CDR1 is GTSNPN and CDR2 is SVGIG (reference sequence). The CDR3 protein is CALFPPYNEQFF. The CDR3 coding sequence is TGTGCCTTATTCCCACCCTACAATGAGCAGTTCTTC.

The V and J genes are TRBV7-6 and TRBJ1-6; no clear D. CDR3 length: 14 amino acids. V dropped 6 bases and J dropped 7 bases, with 13 bases sitting between them. In germline, CDR1 is SGHVS, CDR2 FNYEAQ. CDR3 coding DNA: TGTGCCAGCAGTCTCGTGGAGGGAAATTCACCCCTCCACTTT. The encoded protein is CASSLVEGNSPLHF.

The rearrangement joins TRBV9 to TRBJ2-3, with D perhaps given as TRBD1 or TRBD2 (6 bases each). CDR1 and CDR2 from the germline V gene are SGDLS and YYNGEE. The CDR3 runs 20 residues. V lost 3 bases, J lost 1 base, and 27 bases lay in between. Here the CDR3 reads CASSAPPGAGSIFGTDTQYF. The CDR3 DNA follows: TGTGCCAGCAGCGCCCCACCGGGGGCGGGGTCTATCTTCGGCACAGATACGCAGTATTTT. The variable domain in full, completed from reference TRBV9 and TRBJ2-3, reads DSGVTQTPKHLITATGQRVTLRCSPRSGDLSVYWYQQSLDQGLQFLIQYYNGEERAKGNILERFSAQQFPDLHSELNLSSLELGDSALYFCASSAPPGAGSIFGTDTQYFGPGTRLTVL.

CDR3 region: CASSELDVNTGELFF. The CDR3, as DNA: TGTGCCAGCAGTGAACTGGATGTTAACACCGGGGAGCTGTTTTTT. The chain uses TRBV6-1 and TRBJ2-2; D gene uncertain. V was clipped by 2 bases and J by 2 bases, with 9 bases between them. Germline V gene sequence: CDR1 MNHNS, CDR2 SASEGT. The CDR3 loop spans 15 amino acids.

V is TRBV5-5 and J is TRBJ1-1, with D uncertain. The germline V gene has CDR1 SGHKS and CDR2 YYEKEE (reference sequence). The CDR3 spans 13 residues. The V gene lost 2 bases and the J gene lost 2 bases, with 7 bases spanning the gap. The CDR3 spells CASSFEGNTEAFF. The CDR3 DNA reads TGTGCCAGCAGCTTCGAGGGAAACACTGAAGCTTTCTTT.